The clone carrying this T cell receptor (beta chain) was observed a handful of times. Only in-frame clones appear in the TCRdb table, and some are missing; sequencing was by immunoSEQ multiplex PCR. The sample has 150,000 to 200,000 clones; around 73% are singletons. This sample was taken from a study of blood T cell repertoires in COVID-19. CDR3 length: 15 residues. V dropped 3 bases and J dropped 6; count of bases not matched to a gene: 4. CDR1 and CDR2 from the germline V gene are MNHEY and SMNVEV (reference sequence). The origin of this receptor is a woman aged 45-60 years who had recovered from COVID-19. This chain uses TRBV27 with TRBJ2-2; 10 bases align to TRBD1. The sample comprised PBMCs or T cells enriched from blood (not recorded which). The CDR3 DNA reads as TGTGCCAGCAGTTTCTGGGACAGGGGATCCGGGGAGCTGTTTTTT. Amino acid sequence: CASSFWDRGSGELFF.